The 5 T cell receptor beta chains given below trace back to one sample, sequenced in a study of OX40 agonist ivuxolimab in advanced cancers. TCRdb keeps only in-frame clones here, not all; method: immunoSEQ multiplex PCR. The table lists around 84,000 clones, over 85% of them singletons. Material: CD4+ or CD8+ T cells sorted from blood, obtained in a trial of the OX40 agonist ivuxolimab. The origin of the receptors is an adult with an advanced solid tumor such as melanoma, head and neck, liver or kidney cancer.

The rearrangement uses TRBV12-5 and TRBJ2-7, with TRBD2 matching over 7 bases. Germline CDR1 is LGHNT and CDR2 is FRNRAP. With 2 bases clipped from V and 4 bases from J, the junction kept 11 bases outside the gene matches. This CDR3 spans 16 amino acids. The CDR3 DNA follows: TGTGCTAGTGGTTTGCTGACCGGGACTACCTTGTACGAGCAGTACTTC. This encodes CASGLLTGTTLYEQYF.

The sample holds one count of this clone. The chain combines TRBV11-3 with TRBJ2-2; tentatively, D is TRBD2 (6 bases). V shed 2 bases and J shed 5 bases, with 9 bases lying between them. This CDR3 contains 14 residues. Germline V lookup: CDR1 SGHNT, CDR2 YENEEA. For the CDR3, the DNA is TGTGCCAGCAGCTTATTTGGGGGGACCGGGGAGCTGTTTTTT. Translated, it gives CASSLFGGTGELFF. The whole variable domain, filled in from reference TRBV11-3 and TRBJ2-2, reads EAGVVQSPRYKIIEKKQPVAFWCNPISGHNTLYWYLQNLGQGPELLIRYENEEAVDDSQLPKDRFSAERLKGVDSTLKIQPAELGDSAVYLCASSLFGGTGELFFGEGSRLTVL.

This chain uses TRBV4-3 with TRBJ1-3; D gene unclear. The CDR3 covers 14 residues. V was clipped by 0 bases and J by 2 bases, with 5 bases between them. CDR1 is LGHNA and CDR2 is YSLEER in the germline V gene. CDR3 DNA sequence: TGCGCCAGCAGCCAAGATCACACTGGAAACACCATATATTTT. This codes for CASSQDHTGNTIYF.

The chain combines TRBV15 with TRBJ1-4; no clear D gene. V was cut by 8 bases and J by 8 bases, with 18 bases left in between. This CDR3 is 14 amino acids long. The germline gives CDR1 LNHNV, CDR2 YYDKDF (reference sequence). The chain's CDR3 is CATRERPDREKLFF. CDR3 in DNA: TGTGCCACCCGAGAAAGGCCCGACCGGGAAAAACTGTTTTTT.

The chain carries TRBV27 and TRBJ2-3; D unresolved. The CDR3 length is 15 residues. V was cut by 1 base and J by 5 bases, with 13 bases left in between. From germline, CDR1 is MNHEY and CDR2 SMNVEV (reference sequence). CDR3 bases: TGTGCCAGCAGTTTATTCGGCAGGTGGGAAGATACGCAGTATTTT. This codes for CASSLFGRWEDTQYF.